These 28 T cell receptor beta chains originate from one sample sequenced in a study of T cell responses to AZD1222 COVID-19 vaccine (dated by TCRdb to the early 2020s). Receptors were amplified or captured by the immunoSEQ multiplex PCR assay. TCRdb retrieved this table from immuneACCESS and kept in-frame rearrangements only. Not all clones are present; in checked studies, unresolved V genes account for under half, and no reason is known for the remainder. The sample includes approximately 93,000 clones, with more than 70% observed a single time. The top ten hold approximately 5% of the sample. What the time point label conveys for this sample: about 28 days (+/-7) after the second vaccine dose. The source was peripheral blood, collected 28 days after the second AZD1222 dose. These receptors were taken from an adult who received the AZD1222 COVID-19 vaccine.

This clone appeared a single time. This chain connects TRBV5-4 to TRBJ2-7; D possibly corresponds to TRBD2 (6 bases). CDR3 size: 13 residues. Trimming shortened V by 1 base and J by 6 bases, and 11 bases separated the two germline ends. Per germline, CDR1 SGHNT and CDR2 YYREEE (reference sequence). The CDR3 nucleotides are TGTGCCAGCAGCTTGTCTCTGGAGGGCGAGCAGTACTTC. Translated: CASSLSLEGEQYF.

This rearrangement joins TRBV24-1 to TRBJ1-2; 7 bases map to TRBD1. Germline loops: CDR1 KGHDR, CDR2 SFDVKD. With V trimmed by 5 bases and J by 7 bases, 3 bases remained unmatched. This CDR3 region has 12 residues. The CDR3 sequence is CATSGDRAGYTF. CDR3 sequence (DNA): TGTGCCACCAGTGGAGACAGGGCTGGCTACACCTTC.

The chain links TRBV3-1 (or the pseudogene TRBV3-2) to TRBJ2-1, with 8 bases lining up with TRBD2. The CDR3 consists of 16 residues. Trimming cost V 4 bases and J 0 bases; bases outside gene matches: 5. Germline V CDR1 and CDR2: LGHDT, YNNKEL (reference sequence). CDR3 loop: CASSRRAGGSYNEQFF. The CDR3 DNA is TGTGCCAGCAGCCGCCGGGCGGGGGGCTCCTACAATGAGCAGTTCTTC.

The gene calls are TRBV9 and TRBJ2-5; D perhaps matches TRBD2 (5 bases). Germline CDR1 SGDLS, CDR2 YYNGEE. Between the trimmed V and J ends, which lost 0 bases and 7 bases, there was a span of 7 bases. The length of the CDR3 is 12 residues. CDR3 residues: CASSVDGVTQYF. The CDR3 DNA reads as TGTGCCAGCAGCGTAGACGGGGTGACCCAGTACTTC.

The CDR3 protein is CASSKTGQDTQYF. The CDR3, as DNA: TGTGCCAGCAGCAAAACGGGGCAAGATACGCAGTATTTT. The chain carries TRBV7-2 and TRBJ2-3, with D perhaps TRBD1 or TRBD2 (5 bases each). Germline V gene data show CDR1 as SGHTA and CDR2 as FQGNSA. The CDR3 length is 13 residues. Trimming shortened V by 5 bases and J by 5 bases, and 11 bases separated the two germline ends.

The chain employs TRBV9 and TRBJ2-3; TRBD2 aligns across 7 bases. From germline, CDR1 is SGDLS and CDR2 YYNGEE. The V segment lost 4 bases and the J segment 4 bases; nucleotides outside the gene matches: 6. The CDR3 spans 14 residues. The CDR3 bases are TGTGCCAGCAGCTGGGCTCTAGCGGCAGATACGCAGTATTTT. It encodes CASSWALAADTQYF. Using reference TRBV9 and TRBJ2-3 for the parts outside the CDR3, the full variable domain is DSGVTQTPKHLITATGQRVTLRCSPRSGDLSVYWYQQSLDQGLQFLIQYYNGEERAKGNILERFSAQQFPDLHSELNLSSLELGDSALYFCASSWALAADTQYFGPGTRLTVL.

V gene TRBV7-2 combines with J gene TRBJ1-2, with D perhaps TRBD1 (5 bases). Germline CDR1 SGHTA, CDR2 FQGNSA. This CDR3 region has 15 residues. V was trimmed by 1 base and J by 1 base, leaving 10 bases between them. The CDR3 DNA is TGTGCCAGCAGCTTAGTAGCAGGGTATAACTATGGCTACACCTTC. Its translation: CASSLVAGYNYGYTF.

The J gene is TRBJ1-1, the V gene TRBV11-3; the D gene is possibly TRBD1 (5 bases). V dropped 3 bases and J dropped 5 bases, with 16 bases sitting between them. Germline CDR1 is SGHNT and CDR2 is YENEEA. The CDR3 has 15 amino acids. For the CDR3, the DNA is TGTGCCAGCAGCTTTGATGGAGGGTGGGGGACTGAAGCTTTCTTT. Residues: CASSFDGGWGTEAFF. The variable domain in full, completed from reference TRBV11-3 and TRBJ1-1, reads EAGVVQSPRYKIIEKKQPVAFWCNPISGHNTLYWYLQNLGQGPELLIRYENEEAVDDSQLPKDRFSAERLKGVDSTLKIQPAELGDSAVYLCASSFDGGWGTEAFFGQGTRLTVV.

This clone was seen a few times. The rearrangement links TRBV7-9 to TRBJ1-3, with D unclear. The V gene's germline CDR1 is SEHNR and CDR2 FQNEAQ (reference sequence). V was shortened by 3 bases and J by 3 bases, with 9 bases between the two germline ends. The CDR3 length is 14 residues. The CDR3 DNA follows: TGTGCCAGCAGCTTCGAGGGTATTGGAAACACCATATATTTT. This gives the protein CASSFEGIGNTIYF. Drawing the rest from reference TRBV7-9 and TRBJ1-3, the complete variable domain is DTGVSQNPRHKITKRGQNVTFRCDPISEHNRLYWYRQTLGQGPEFLTYFQNEAQLEKSRLLSDRFSAERPKGSFSTLEIQRTEQGDSAMYLCASSFEGIGNTIYFGEGSWLTVV.

The chain combines TRBV9 with TRBJ2-3; D is unclear. The CDR3 runs 14 residues. V shed 4 bases and J shed 3 bases, with 12 bases lying between them. Germline V gives CDR1 SGDLS, CDR2 YYNGEE. The CDR3 DNA reads TGTGCCAGCAGCTGGGGTACTGGAACAGATACGCAGTATTTT. It is translated as CASSWGTGTDTQYF.

This sequence joins TRBV18 and TRBJ2-7, with unresolved D. This CDR3 comprises 14 residues. Germline V CDR1 and CDR2: KGHSH, LQKENI. The ends were cut back, 3 bases at V and 5 bases at J, with 14 bases in the middle. The CDR3: CASSPHLDMNEQYF. CDR3 coding DNA: TGTGCCAGCTCACCGCACCTTGACATGAACGAGCAGTACTTC.

This clone was recorded once. V usage is TRBV3-1 (or the pseudogene TRBV3-2) and J usage is TRBJ1-1, with 11 bases aligning to TRBD1. Germline V gene sequence: CDR1 LGHDT, CDR2 YNNKEL (reference sequence). The ends lost 1 base at V and 11 bases at J; junction bases unmatched: 9. This CDR3 spans 15 amino acids. CDR3 nucleotides: TGTGCCAGCAGCCAAGGATTGCGGGACAGGGGGGATGCTTTCTTT. Its protein is CASSQGLRDRGDAFF.

The J gene is TRBJ1-2, the V gene TRBV10-1, with D perhaps matching TRBD1 (5 bases). Germline assignment: CDR1 WNHNN and CDR2 SYGVQD (reference sequence). V was pared by 3 bases and J by 5 bases, with 13 bases between. This CDR3 spans 14 amino acids. The CDR3 sequence: CASSENRDLYGYTF. For the CDR3, the DNA is TGCGCCAGCAGTGAAAACCGGGACCTATATGGCTACACCTTC.

Regarding this clone: Germline and junction disagree at one end, which may indicate a read error. The chain combines TRBV6-6 with TRBJ2-3; possibly TRBD2 for D (5 bases). The length of the CDR3 is 13 residues. CDR1 is MNHNY and CDR2 is SVGAGI in the germline V gene (reference sequence). CDR3 sequence: CTTRAPSTDTQYF. The CDR3 nucleotides are TGCACGACGAGGGCACCCAGCACAGATACGCAGTATTTT.

The chain recombines TRBV13 with TRBJ2-3; D unclear. The CDR3 sequence is 16 residues long. The germline CDR1 and CDR2 sequences are PRHDT and FYEKMQ (reference sequence). The germline V and J ends were trimmed by 6 bases and 1 base, with 17 bases remaining between them. The CDR3 is CASSSHYSEGTDTQYF. The DNA of the CDR3 is TGTGCCAGCAGTTCCCATTACTCCGAAGGCACAGATACGCAGTATTTT.

The rearrangement joins TRBV19 to TRBJ2-1; tentative D call: TRBD1 (6 bases). Germline CDR1 LNHDA, CDR2 SQIVND (reference sequence). V was clipped by 0 bases and J by 9 bases, with 15 bases between them. CDR3 length equals 15 residues. The CDR3 loop is CASSIDTTGTGEQFF. The CDR3 DNA sequence: TGTGCCAGTAGTATAGATACTACAGGGACGGGTGAGCAGTTCTTC. Supplemented by reference TRBV19 and TRBJ2-1, the full variable domain reads DGGITQSPKYLFRKEGQNVTLSCEQNLNHDAMYWYRQDPGQGLRLIYYSQIVNDFQKGDIAEGYSVSREKKESFPLTVTSAQKNPTAFYLCASSIDTTGTGEQFFGPGTRLTVL.

The V and J genes are TRBV27 and TRBJ2-5; no clear D. V shed 1 base and J shed 4 bases, with 10 bases lying between them. The CDR3 has 14 amino acids. The germline gives CDR1 MNHEY, CDR2 SMNVEV (reference sequence). CDR3 nucleotides: TGTGCCAGCAGTTTATACGGCACGGGAGAGACCCAGTACTTC. This translates into CASSLYGTGETQYF.

The chain carries TRBV15 and TRBJ1-5; TRBD1 agrees at 7 bases. The ends lost 8 bases at V and 3 bases at J; junction bases unmatched: 7. In germline, CDR1 is LNHNV, CDR2 YYDKDF (reference sequence). The CDR3 is 14 residues long. The CDR3 DNA sequence: TGTGCCACCGCGACAGGGTTTTTCAATCAGCCCCAGCATTTT. Translating it yields CATATGFFNQPQHF.

The gene calls are TRBV7-2 and TRBJ1-2, with TRBD1 matching 7 bases. Trimming removed 4 bases from V and 4 bases from J; junction bases left unmatched: 6. Germline V gene data show CDR1 as SGHTA and CDR2 as FQGNSA. The CDR3 is made up of 14 amino acids. The CDR3 is CASSSQGGVYGYTF. The CDR3 region has the DNA TGTGCCAGCAGCTCCCAGGGGGGGGTCTATGGCTACACCTTC.

J is TRBJ1-1 and V is TRBV19, with TRBD1 matching over 7 bases. V lost 4 bases, J lost 6 bases, and 8 bases stayed unmatched. The CDR3 extends over 14 amino acids. Germline V CDR1 and CDR2: LNHDA, SQIVND (reference sequence). In nucleotides, the CDR3 is TGTGCCAGTAGTAGGAATAGACAGGGAGCTGAAGCTTTCTTT. Amino acids: CASSRNRQGAEAFF.

The V and J genes are TRBV6-6 and TRBJ2-7; 7 positions agree with TRBD2. CDR3 length: 15 residues. The germline V gene has CDR1 MNHNY and CDR2 SVGAGI (reference sequence). V gave up 5 bases and J gave up 5 bases; unmatched junction bases: 12. Written as DNA, the CDR3 is TGTGCCAGCAGTAATGGGGGGGTGGGAGGTGACGAGCAGTACTTC. It yields the protein CASSNGGVGGDEQYF.

The chain combines TRBV30 with TRBJ1-1; no definite D call. V gave up 2 bases and J gave up 1 base, with 17 bases separating them. Germline assignment: CDR1 GTSNPN and CDR2 SVGIG (reference sequence). CDR3 size: 16 residues. Written as DNA, the CDR3 is TGTGCCTGGAGTCAGGACCCTTTCTCAGAGAACACTGAAGCTTTCTTT. Translation gives CAWSQDPFSENTEAFF.

J is TRBJ2-2 and V is TRBV6-2 or TRBV6-3; D ambiguous. Germline CDR1 reads MNHEY; CDR2 reads SVGEGT. Trimming took off 2 bases at V and 2 bases at J, with 6 bases between the two ends. The CDR3 has 14 amino acids. The CDR3 DNA reads as TGTGCCAGCAGTTACGGTTTTAACACCGGGGAGCTGTTTTTT. As protein: CASSYGFNTGELFF.

This chain links TRBV12-3 or TRBV12-4 with TRBJ1-5; no firm D call. The CDR3 runs 13 residues. V lost 6 bases and J 7 bases, leaving 13 bases between the germline ends. The CDR3 is CASSIQSGQPQHF. CDR3 sequence (DNA): TGTGCCAGCAGCATACAGTCGGGGCAGCCCCAGCATTTT.

This clone was seen just once. This chain links TRBV18 with TRBJ1-1; the D is unclear. Trimming removed 2 bases at V and 7 bases at J, with 8 bases between. CDR1 and CDR2 (germline): KGHSH, LQKENI. The CDR3 loop spans 12 amino acids. The CDR3 spells CASSPFISEAFF. In DNA form, the CDR3 reads TGTGCCAGCTCACCATTCATTAGTGAAGCTTTCTTT.

This clone came up once. V and J are TRBV5-6 and TRBJ2-4; TRBD1 matches 7 bases. The V and J ends lost 3 bases and 8 bases, in that order; junction bases with no gene match: 14. The CDR3 runs to 16 residues. Looked up from germline, CDR1 is SGHDT and CDR2 is YYEEEE. The CDR3 nucleotides read TGTGCCAGCAGCTGGACCAAACTATACCAGGGGGACATTCAGTACTTC. This encodes CASSWTKLYQGDIQYF.

The chain combines TRBV24-1 with TRBJ1-5; D may be TRBD1 (5 bases). The CDR3 is 14 residues long. The V end was cut by 4 bases, the J end by 6 bases, with 12 bases between. Germline-derived CDR1 and CDR2 are KGHDR and SFDVKD. In nucleotides, the CDR3 is TGTGCCACCAGTGAGGCAGGGAGCGTTCAGCCCCAGCATTTT. Protein product: CATSEAGSVQPQHF.

The V call is TRBV2, the J call TRBJ1-3; TRBD1 might be the D (6 bases). The CDR3 length is 14 residues. Trimming removed 5 bases from V and 4 bases from J, with 12 bases in between. The germline gives CDR1 SNHLY, CDR2 FYNNEI. CDR3 coding DNA: TGTGCCAGCAGTCCCGGGACAAGAGGAAACACCATATATTTT. The encoded protein is CASSPGTRGNTIYF.